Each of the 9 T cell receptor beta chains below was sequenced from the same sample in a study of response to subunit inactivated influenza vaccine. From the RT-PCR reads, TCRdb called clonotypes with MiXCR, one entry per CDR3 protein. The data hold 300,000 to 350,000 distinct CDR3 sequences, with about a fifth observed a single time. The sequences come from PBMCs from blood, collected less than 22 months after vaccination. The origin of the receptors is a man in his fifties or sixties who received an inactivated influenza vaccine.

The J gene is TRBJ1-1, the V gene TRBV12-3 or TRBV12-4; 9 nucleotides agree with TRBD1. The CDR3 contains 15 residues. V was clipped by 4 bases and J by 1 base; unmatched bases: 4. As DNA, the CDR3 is TGTGCCAGCAGTTCCTCGGACAGGGGGAACACTGAAGCTTTCTTT. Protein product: CASSSSDRGNTEAFF.

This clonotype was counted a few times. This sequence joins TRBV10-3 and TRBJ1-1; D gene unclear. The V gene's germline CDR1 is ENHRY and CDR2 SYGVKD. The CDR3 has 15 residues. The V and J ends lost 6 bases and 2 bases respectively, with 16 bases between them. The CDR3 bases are TGTGCCATCAGCCCCCGCGGAGATGGAAACACTGAAGCTTTCTTT. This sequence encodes CAISPRGDGNTEAFF.

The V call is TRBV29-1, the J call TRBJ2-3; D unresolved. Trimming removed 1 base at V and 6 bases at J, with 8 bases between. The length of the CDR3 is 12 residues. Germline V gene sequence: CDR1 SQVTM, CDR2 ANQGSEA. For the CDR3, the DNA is TGCAGCGTTGAAGCCTCAGCGGATACGCAGTATTTT. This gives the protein CSVEASADTQYF.

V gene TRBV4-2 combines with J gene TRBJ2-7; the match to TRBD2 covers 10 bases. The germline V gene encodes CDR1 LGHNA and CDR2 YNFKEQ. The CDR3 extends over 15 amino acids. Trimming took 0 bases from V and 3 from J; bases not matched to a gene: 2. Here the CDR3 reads CASSQETSGVYEQYF. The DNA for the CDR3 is TGTGCCAGCAGCCAAGAAACTAGCGGGGTCTACGAGCAGTACTTC.

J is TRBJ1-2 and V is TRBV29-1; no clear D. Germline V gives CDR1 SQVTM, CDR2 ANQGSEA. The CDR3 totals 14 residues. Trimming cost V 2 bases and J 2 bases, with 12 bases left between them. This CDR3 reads CSVERGAGNYGYTF. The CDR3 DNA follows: TGCAGCGTTGAAAGAGGTGCGGGAAACTATGGCTACACCTTC.

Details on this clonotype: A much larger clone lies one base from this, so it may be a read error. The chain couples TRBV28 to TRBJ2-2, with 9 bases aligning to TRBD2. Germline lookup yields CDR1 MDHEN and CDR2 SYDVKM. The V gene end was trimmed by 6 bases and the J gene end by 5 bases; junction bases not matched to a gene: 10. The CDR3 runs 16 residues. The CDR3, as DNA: TGTGCCAGCAGCGGATTTAGCGGGAGAAGAACCGGGGAGCTGTTTTTT. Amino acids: CASSGFSGRRTGELFF.

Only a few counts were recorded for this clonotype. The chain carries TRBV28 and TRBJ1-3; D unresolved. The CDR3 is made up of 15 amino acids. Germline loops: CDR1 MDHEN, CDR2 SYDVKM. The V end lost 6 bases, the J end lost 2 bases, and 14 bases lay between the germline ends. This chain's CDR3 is CASSDLTATGNTIYF. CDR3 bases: TGTGCCAGCAGCGATTTAACTGCCACTGGAAACACCATATATTTT.

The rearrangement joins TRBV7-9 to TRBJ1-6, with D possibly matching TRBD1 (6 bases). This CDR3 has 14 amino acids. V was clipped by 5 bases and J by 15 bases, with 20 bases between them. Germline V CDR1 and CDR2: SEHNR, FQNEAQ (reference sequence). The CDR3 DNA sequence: TGTGCCAGCAGCCCGTCCGGGAGAACGGGACACCTCCACTTT. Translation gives CASSPSGRTGHLHF.

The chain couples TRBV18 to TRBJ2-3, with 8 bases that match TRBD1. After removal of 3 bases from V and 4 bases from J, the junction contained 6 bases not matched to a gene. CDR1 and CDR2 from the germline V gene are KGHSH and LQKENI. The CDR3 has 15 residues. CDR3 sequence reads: CASSPQTGVSDTQYF. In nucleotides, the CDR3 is TGTGCCAGCTCACCGCAGACAGGGGTTTCAGATACGCAGTATTTT.